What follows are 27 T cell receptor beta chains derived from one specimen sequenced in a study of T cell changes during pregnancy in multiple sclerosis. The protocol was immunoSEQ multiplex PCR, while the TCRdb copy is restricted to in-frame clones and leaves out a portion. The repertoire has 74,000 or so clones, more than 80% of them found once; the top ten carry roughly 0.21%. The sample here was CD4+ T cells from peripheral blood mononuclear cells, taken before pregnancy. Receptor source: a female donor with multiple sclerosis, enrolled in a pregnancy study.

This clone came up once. CDR3 in amino acids: CAWSETLFGYTF. Here the CDR3 DNA reads TGTGCCTGGAGTGAAACCCTATTTGGCTACACCTTC. The gene calls are TRBV30 and TRBJ1-2, with D uncertain. This CDR3 region has 12 residues. V gave up 1 base and J gave up 7 bases, with 10 bases separating them. CDR1 and CDR2 (germline): GTSNPN, SVGIG (reference sequence).

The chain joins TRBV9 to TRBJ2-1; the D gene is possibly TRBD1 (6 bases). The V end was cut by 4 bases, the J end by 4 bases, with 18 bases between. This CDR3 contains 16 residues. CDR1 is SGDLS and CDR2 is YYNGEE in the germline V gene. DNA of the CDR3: TGTGCCAGCAGCATAGCTTCGGACAGAACTTACAATGAGCAGTTCTTC. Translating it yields CASSIASDRTYNEQFF.

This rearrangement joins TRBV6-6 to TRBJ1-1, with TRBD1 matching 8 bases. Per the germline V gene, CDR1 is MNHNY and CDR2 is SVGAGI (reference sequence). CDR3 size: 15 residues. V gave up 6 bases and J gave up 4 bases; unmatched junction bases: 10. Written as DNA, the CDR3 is TGTGCCAGCAGCATGACAGGGGTGAGGGCCACTGAAGCTTTCTTT. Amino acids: CASSMTGVRATEAFF.

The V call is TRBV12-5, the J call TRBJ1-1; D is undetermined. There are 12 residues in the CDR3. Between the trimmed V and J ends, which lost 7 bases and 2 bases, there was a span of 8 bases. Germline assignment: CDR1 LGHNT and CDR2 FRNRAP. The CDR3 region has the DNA TGTGCTAGTGCCGTAGATAACACTGAAGCTTTCTTT. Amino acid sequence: CASAVDNTEAFF.

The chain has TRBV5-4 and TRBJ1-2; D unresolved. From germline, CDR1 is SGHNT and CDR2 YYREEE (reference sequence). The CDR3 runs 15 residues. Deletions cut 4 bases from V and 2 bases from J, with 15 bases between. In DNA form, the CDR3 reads TGTGCCAGCAGCCCCGGGAGTGTGGAGAACTATGGCTACACCTTC. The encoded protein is CASSPGSVENYGYTF.

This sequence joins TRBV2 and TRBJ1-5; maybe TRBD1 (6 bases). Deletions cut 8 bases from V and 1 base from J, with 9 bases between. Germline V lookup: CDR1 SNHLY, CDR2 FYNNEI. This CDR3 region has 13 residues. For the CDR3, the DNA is TGTGCCAGCGCAGGGGAGAGCAATCAGCCCCAGCATTTT. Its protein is CASAGESNQPQHF.

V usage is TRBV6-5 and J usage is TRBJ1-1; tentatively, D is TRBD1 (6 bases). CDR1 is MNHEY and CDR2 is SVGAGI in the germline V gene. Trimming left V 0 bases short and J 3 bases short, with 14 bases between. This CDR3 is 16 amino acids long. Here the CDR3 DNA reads TGTGCCAGCAGTTACTCTGCAGGGGTTTTGTACACTGAAGCTTTCTTT. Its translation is CASSYSAGVLYTEAFF.

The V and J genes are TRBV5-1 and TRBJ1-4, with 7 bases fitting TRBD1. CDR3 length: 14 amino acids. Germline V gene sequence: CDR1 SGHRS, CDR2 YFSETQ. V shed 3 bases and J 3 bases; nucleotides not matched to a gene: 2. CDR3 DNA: TGCGCCAGCAGCTCCGGGACAGCTAATGAAAAACTGTTTTTT. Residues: CASSSGTANEKLFF.

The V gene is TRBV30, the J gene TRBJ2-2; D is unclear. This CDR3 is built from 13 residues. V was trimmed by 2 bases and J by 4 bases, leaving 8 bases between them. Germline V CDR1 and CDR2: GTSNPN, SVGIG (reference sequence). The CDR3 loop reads CAWSPLSTGELFF. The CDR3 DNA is TGTGCCTGGAGTCCTTTGTCCACCGGGGAGCTGTTTTTT.

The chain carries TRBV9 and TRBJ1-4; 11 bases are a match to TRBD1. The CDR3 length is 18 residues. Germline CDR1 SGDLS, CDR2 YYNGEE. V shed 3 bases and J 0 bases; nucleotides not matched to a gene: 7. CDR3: CASSAGTGGGATNEKLFF. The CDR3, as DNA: TGTGCCAGCAGCGCCGGGACAGGGGGAGGGGCAACTAATGAAAAACTGTTTTTT.

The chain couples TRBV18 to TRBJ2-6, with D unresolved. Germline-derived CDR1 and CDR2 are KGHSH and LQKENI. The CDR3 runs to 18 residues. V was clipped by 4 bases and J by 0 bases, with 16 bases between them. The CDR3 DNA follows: TGTGCCAGCTCACGAGCTTTCAGGCCTCGCTCTGGGGCCAACGTCCTGACTTTC. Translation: CASSRAFRPRSGANVLTF.

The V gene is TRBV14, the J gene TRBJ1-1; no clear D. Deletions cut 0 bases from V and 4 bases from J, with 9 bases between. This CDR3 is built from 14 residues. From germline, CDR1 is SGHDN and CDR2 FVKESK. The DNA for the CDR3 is TGTGCCAGCAGCCAAGAATTCCCAGGCACTGAAGCTTTCTTT. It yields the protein CASSQEFPGTEAFF.

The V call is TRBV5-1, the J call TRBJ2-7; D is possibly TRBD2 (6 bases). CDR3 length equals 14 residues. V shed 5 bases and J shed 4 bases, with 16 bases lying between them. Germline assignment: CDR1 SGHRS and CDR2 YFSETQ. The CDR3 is CASRVAAGNYEQYF. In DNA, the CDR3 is TGCGCCAGCAGGGTAGCGGCGGGAAATTACGAGCAGTACTTC.

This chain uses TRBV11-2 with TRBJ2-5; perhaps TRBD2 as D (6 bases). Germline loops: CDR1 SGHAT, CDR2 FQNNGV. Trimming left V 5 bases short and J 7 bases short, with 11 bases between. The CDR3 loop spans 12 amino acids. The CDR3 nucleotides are TGTGCCAGCAGCCCCTGGCGGGGGACCCAGTACTTC. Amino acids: CASSPWRGTQYF.

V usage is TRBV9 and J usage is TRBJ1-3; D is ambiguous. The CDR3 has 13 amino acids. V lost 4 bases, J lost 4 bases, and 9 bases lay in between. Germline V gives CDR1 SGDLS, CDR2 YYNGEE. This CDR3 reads CASSPHTGNTIYF. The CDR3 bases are TGTGCCAGCAGCCCTCACACGGGAAACACCATATATTTT. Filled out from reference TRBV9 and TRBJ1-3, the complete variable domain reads DSGVTQTPKHLITATGQRVTLRCSPRSGDLSVYWYQQSLDQGLQFLIQYYNGEERAKGNILERFSAQQFPDLHSELNLSSLELGDSALYFCASSPHTGNTIYFGEGSWLTVV.

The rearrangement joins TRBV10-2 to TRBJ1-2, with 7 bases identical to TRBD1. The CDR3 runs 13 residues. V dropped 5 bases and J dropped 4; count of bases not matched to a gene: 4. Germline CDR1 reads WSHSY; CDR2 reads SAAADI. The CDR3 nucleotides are TGCGCCAGCAGTCTACAGGGGTCCTATGGCTACACCTTC. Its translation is CASSLQGSYGYTF.

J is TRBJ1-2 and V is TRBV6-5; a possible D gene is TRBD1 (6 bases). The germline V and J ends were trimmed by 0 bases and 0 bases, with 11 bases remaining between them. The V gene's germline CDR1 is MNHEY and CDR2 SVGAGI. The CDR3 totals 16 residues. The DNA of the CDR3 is TGTGCCAGCAGTTACTCGGGACAAAGGGCTAACTATGGCTACACCTTC. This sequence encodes CASSYSGQRANYGYTF.

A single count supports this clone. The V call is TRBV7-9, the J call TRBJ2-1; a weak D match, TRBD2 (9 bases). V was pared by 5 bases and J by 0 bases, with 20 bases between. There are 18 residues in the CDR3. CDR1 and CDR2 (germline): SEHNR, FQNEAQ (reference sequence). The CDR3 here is CASSPRLAGTGSYNEQFF. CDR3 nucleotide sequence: TGTGCCAGCAGCCCCCGGCTAGCGGGGACAGGCTCCTACAATGAGCAGTTCTTC.

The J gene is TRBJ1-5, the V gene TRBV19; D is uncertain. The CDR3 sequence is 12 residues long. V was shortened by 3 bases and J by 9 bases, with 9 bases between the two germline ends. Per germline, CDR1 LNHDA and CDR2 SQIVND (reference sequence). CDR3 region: CASSMSPGPQHF. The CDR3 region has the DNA TGTGCCAGTAGTATGAGTCCGGGGCCCCAGCATTTT.

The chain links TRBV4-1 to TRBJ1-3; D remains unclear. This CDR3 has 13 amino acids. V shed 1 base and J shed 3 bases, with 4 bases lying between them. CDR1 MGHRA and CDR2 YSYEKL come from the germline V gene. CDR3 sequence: CASSQVYGNTIYF. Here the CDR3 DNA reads TGCGCCAGCAGCCAAGTGTATGGAAACACCATATATTTT.

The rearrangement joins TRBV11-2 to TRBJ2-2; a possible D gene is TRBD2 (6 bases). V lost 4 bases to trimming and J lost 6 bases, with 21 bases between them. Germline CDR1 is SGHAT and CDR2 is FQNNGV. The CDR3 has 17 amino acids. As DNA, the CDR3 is TGTGCCAGCAGCTCTAGAGGGACTTTAACGGGCCCCGGGGAGCTGTTTTTT. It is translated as CASSSRGTLTGPGELFF. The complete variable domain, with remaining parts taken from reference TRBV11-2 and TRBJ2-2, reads EAGVAQSPRYKIIEKRQSVAFWCNPISGHATLYWYQQILGQGPKLLIQFQNNGVVDDSQLPKDRFSAERLKGVDSTLKIQPAKLEDSAVYLCASSSRGTLTGPGELFFGEGSRLTVL.

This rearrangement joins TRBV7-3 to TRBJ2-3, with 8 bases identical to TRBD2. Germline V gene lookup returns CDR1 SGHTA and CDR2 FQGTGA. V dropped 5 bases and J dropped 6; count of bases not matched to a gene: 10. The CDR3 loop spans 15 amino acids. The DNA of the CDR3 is TGTGCCAGCAGCCCTTCGGCGGGAGGTGTCGATACGCAGTATTTT. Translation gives CASSPSAGGVDTQYF.

CDR3 region: CASSLASTGGLIAFF. DNA of the CDR3: TGTGCCAGCAGCTTAGCGTCGACAGGGGGCTTGATAGCTTTCTTT. The V call is TRBV7-8, the J call TRBJ1-1; 10 nucleotides agree with TRBD1. This CDR3 comprises 15 residues. Looked up from germline, CDR1 is SGHVS and CDR2 is FQNEAQ. Losses at the gene ends were 0 bases for V and 10 bases for J; bases not matched to a gene: 8.

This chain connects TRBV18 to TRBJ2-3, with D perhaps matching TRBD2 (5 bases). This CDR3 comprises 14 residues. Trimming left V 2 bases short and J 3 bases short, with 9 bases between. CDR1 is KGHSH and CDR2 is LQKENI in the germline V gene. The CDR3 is CASSPSGVTDTQYF. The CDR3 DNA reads TGTGCCAGCTCACCATCCGGGGTTACAGATACGCAGTATTTT.

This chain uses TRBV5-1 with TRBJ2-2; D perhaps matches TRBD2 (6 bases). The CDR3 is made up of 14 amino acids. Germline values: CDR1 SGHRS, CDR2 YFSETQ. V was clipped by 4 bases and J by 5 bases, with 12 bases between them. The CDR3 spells CASSTQSGTGELFF. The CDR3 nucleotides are TGCGCCAGCAGCACCCAGAGCGGGACCGGGGAGCTGTTTTTT.

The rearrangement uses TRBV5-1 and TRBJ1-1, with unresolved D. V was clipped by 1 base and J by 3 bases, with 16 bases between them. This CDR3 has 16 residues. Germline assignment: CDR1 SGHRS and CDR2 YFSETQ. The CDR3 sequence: CASSLSPGREHTEAFF. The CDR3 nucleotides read TGCGCCAGCAGCTTGAGTCCCGGGAGGGAACACACTGAAGCTTTCTTT.

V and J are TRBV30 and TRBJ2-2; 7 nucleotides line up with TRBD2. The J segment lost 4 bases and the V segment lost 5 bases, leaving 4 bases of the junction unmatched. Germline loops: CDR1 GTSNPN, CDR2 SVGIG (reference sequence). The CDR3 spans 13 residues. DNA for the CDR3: TGTGCCTGGCGCAGGACTAGCACCGGGGAGCTGTTTTTT. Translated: CAWRRTSTGELFF.